The present T cell receptor (beta chain) was sequenced within a study of chemoradiotherapy in HPV16-positive cancers. Study as a whole: Candidate HPV-specific clones and shared TCR motifs came from a couple of HPV16-positive patients. Study observations and caveats: Better recurrence-free survival went with HPV-responsive T-cell expansion in HPV16-positive patients. Non-HPV-specific T cells did not expand in tumors during treatment, whereas candidate HPV-specific clones and E7-related motifs did.

Trimming cost V 6 bases and J 4 bases, with 18 bases left between them. The CDR3 spans 16 residues. CDR1 is SNHLY, CDR2 FYNNEI, per germline. The protocol was immunoSEQ multiplex PCR, while the TCRdb copy is restricted to in-frame clones and leaves out a portion. The table lists approximately 27,000 clones, about 80% of them singletons. Comment on this clone: Its antigen is not identified.

Repeated repertoire sampling spanned the course of chemoradiotherapy. This sequence joins TRBV2 and TRBJ2-2; the D gene is possibly TRBD1 (6 bases). The sample consisted of blood, taken from a patient who underwent chemoradiotherapy. The TCR comes from a human donor with HPV-associated anogenital cancer. The DNA of the CDR3 is TGTGCCAGCAGCGTTCTACCGGGACATAGCACCGGGGAGCTGTTTTTT. Protein product: CASSVLPGHSTGELFF.